The sample holds a few counts of the clone carrying this T cell receptor beta chain. Antigen: not known. TCRdb ran MiXCR on the reads and lists one entry per CDR3 protein. The repertoire holds 40,000 to 60,000 distinct CDR3 sequences, with about 21% as singletons. Per germline, CDR1 SNHLY and CDR2 FYNNEI. There are 13 residues in the CDR3. Trimming pared 2 bases from V and 1 base from J, leaving 5 bases between. This sample stems from a study of T cell repertoires in cytomegalovirus infection. The chain links TRBV2 to TRBJ1-1; D gene unclear. The source is a human donor in good health (CMV status not recorded). Some clones in this sample may be carry-over from other donors' samples. The material was CD8+ T cells from cultured PBMCs, obtained from culture after CMV antigen stimulation. The CDR3: CASSEIGNTEAFF. The CDR3 region has the DNA TGTGCCAGCAGTGAAATAGGGAACACTGAAGCTTTCTTT.